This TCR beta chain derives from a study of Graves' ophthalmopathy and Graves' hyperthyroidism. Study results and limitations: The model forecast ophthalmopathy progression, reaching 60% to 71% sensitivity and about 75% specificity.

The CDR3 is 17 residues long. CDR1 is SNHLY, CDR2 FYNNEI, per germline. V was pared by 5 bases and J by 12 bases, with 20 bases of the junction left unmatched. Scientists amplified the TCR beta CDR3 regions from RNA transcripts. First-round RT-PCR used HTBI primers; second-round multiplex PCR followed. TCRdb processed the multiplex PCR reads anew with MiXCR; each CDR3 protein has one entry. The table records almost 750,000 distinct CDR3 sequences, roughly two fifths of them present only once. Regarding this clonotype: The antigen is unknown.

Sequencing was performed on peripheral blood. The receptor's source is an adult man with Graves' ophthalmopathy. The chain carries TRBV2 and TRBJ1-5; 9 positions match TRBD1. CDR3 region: CASSFSWSGQGSFVQHF. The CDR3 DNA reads TGTGCCAGCAGTTTCTCCTGGTCGGGACAGGGAAGTTTCGTCCAGCATTTT.